This record covers a single T cell receptor beta chain. This entry is derived from a study of OX40 agonist ivuxolimab in advanced cancers. Study details: Every 2 weeks, patients got intravenous ivuxolimab at one of six dose levels (0.01-10 mg/kg). Dose-escalation cases comprised hepatocellular carcinoma, melanoma, renal cell or head and neck cancer. Aged roughly 23 to 85 with a mean of about 60 years, they were around 79% male.

Clones were sequenced by immunoSEQ multiplex PCR, and TCRdb holds only the in-frame ones, with some missing. The data contain 70,000 to 85,000 clones, 85% of them singletons. Here the sequenced sample was CD4+ or CD8+ T cells sorted from blood, taken in a trial of the OX40 agonist ivuxolimab. The TCR originated in an adult with an advanced solid tumor such as melanoma, head and neck, liver or kidney cancer.

The CDR3 bases are TGTGCCAGTGTTCTAGCGGGAGGCACAGATACGCAGTATTTT. Its translation is CASVLAGGTDTQYF. The chain joins TRBV28 to TRBJ2-3; the match to TRBD2 covers 10 bases. V was pared by 9 bases and J by 1 base, with 4 bases of the junction left unmatched. The CDR3 covers 14 residues. From germline, CDR1 is MDHEN and CDR2 SYDVKM.